A selection of T cell receptor beta chains follows, all from one sample in a study of beta chain features in type 1 diabetes. Assay: immunoSEQ multiplex PCR; the TCRdb copy retains only in-frame clones and omits some. Counted here are 130,000 to 150,000 clones, 9.2% occurring once; the ten biggest clones make up roughly 0.74%. Material: central memory CD4+ T cells from blood. The receptors were gathered from a man aged 18 to 35 in good health. The conserved cysteine and the conserved F or W are not part of the CDR3 here. Part of the rows lack a size; the others show once, few, many or a class for expanded clones.

>NA|TRBJ1-6|TRBV29-1
SARQGAAHNSPLH
>once|TRBJ2-7|TRBV4-1
ASSRREDTRTYEQY
>few|TRBJ1-4|TRBV5-1
ASSGTPSNEKLF
>few|TRBJ2-1|TRBV7-2
ASSLSLEDEQF
>few|TRBJ2-1|TRBV7-8
ASSLVLVSEQF
>few|TRBJ2-2|TRBV6-1
ASIPYRGNTGELF
>NA|TRBJ1-2|TRBV30
AWSSTGAYGYT
>NA|TRBJ1-2|TRBV15
ATSRDHSSVYGYT
>NA|TRBJ2-6|TRBV5-4
ASSLVTGNSGANVLT
>few|TRBJ1-6|TRBV11-2
ASSWDNGNSPLH
>NA|TRBJ2-3|TRBV9
ASSVTSGGLDTQY
>few|TRBJ1-2|TRBV7-2
ASSLELYGYT
>NA|TRBJ1-2|TRBV7-9
ASSLGTDQNT
>few|TRBJ2-3|TRBV2
ASSGLSSGYSTDTQY
>NA|TRBJ2-5|TRBV7-8
ASSLNSGGEGETQY
>NA|TRBJ2-1|TRBV11-2
ASSLAETGGFYEQF
>few|TRBJ1-2|TRBV9
ASSGGQENYGYT
>NA|TRBJ2-5|TRBV30
AWSVSSSQETQY
>NA|TRBJ2-5|TRBV11-2
ASSQQGAQETQY
>few|TRBJ1-1|TRBV19
ASSHSTGGRPNTEAF
>NA|TRBJ2-1|TRBV18
ASSPPNSPYNEQF
>NA|TRBJ2-1|TRBV29-1
SVGGLAGKDNEQF
>NA|TRBJ2-3|TRBV7-3
ASSRTSGVSDTQY
>NA|TRBJ1-6|TRBV6-5
ASSLRGQGNSPLH
>NA|TRBJ2-3|TRBV5-1
ASSFDGVTDTQY
>few|TRBJ2-1|TRBV5-4
ASSLLANEQF
>few|TRBJ2-7|TRBV4-3
ASSQDRTVNEQY
>few|TRBJ2-2|TRBV5-4
ASSSDRDAGELF
>NA|TRBJ1-2|TRBV5-1
ASSSTGTRTPYGYT
>medium-sized|TRBJ2-6|TRBV7-2
ASSLTAGANVLT
>many|TRBJ1-6|TRBV5-6
ASSMTGNNSPLH
>few|TRBJ1-5|TRBV19
ASSSGTGGAGDNQPQH
>few|TRBJ2-7|TRBV4-1
ASSQRTGSSYEQY
>few|TRBJ1-2|TRBV6-5
ASSATIGQSYGYT
>few|TRBJ2-5|TRBV5-4
ASSLRVLGLEETQY
>NA|TRBJ2-3|TRBV6-6
ASRTGGDADTQY
>NA|TRBJ2-2|TRBV2
ASSERLANGELF
>few|TRBJ2-7|TRBV4-1
ASSQVSGRGEQY
>NA|TRBJ2-3|TRBV9
ASSLTHPGQGWGDTQY
>few|TRBJ2-1|TRBV6-6
ASSYSTQAQGQF
>few|TRBJ2-3|TRBV11-2
ASSPGPSGTDTQY
>NA|TRBJ2-5|TRBV7-3
ASSFSAGGGSETQY